These T cell receptor beta chains were read from a single sample in a study of T-cell reconstitution after alpha-beta-depleted transplantation in children. One entry per CDR3 protein, called by TCRdb with MiXCR from the PCR reads. The data hold approximately 83,000 distinct CDR3 sequences, with over 9% observed a single time. The sequencing here drew on PBMCs from the stem cell graft donor, taken from the stem cell graft. These receptors originate from a human donor who donated a stem cell graft to a child with inherited bone marrow failure. CDR3s leave out the opening cysteine and the closing phenylalanine or tryptophan. Each record gives: CDR3 length, V gene, CDR3 protein.

len: 13
v_gene: TRBV9
CDR3aa: ASSVDDSSSYEQY

len: 11
v_gene: TRBV7-2
CDR3aa: ASSPTSAGELF

len: 12
v_gene: TRBV9
CDR3aa: ASSVAGQGHGYT

len: 12
v_gene: TRBV20-1
CDR3aa: SARGSGTGAGYT

len: 12
v_gene: TRBV5-1
CDR3aa: ASRLGTAKETQY

len: 11
v_gene: TRBV7-2
CDR3aa: ASSPGVLTEAF

len: 12
v_gene: TRBV7-2
CDR3aa: ASSGYGSRDTQY

len: 12
v_gene: TRBV15
CDR3aa: ATSRDKYTGELF

len: 13
v_gene: TRBV6-2/TRBV6-3
CDR3aa: ASSYTTGLNGELF

len: 13
v_gene: TRBV7-2
CDR3aa: ASSLVGRRGHEQY

len: 13
v_gene: TRBV5-4
CDR3aa: ASSLGLARQETQY

len: 11
v_gene: TRBV7-2
CDR3aa: ASTPMVDHEQY

len: 13
v_gene: TRBV7-2
CDR3aa: ASSLRHRVSEKLF

len: 13
v_gene: TRBV4-3
CDR3aa: ASSPRVGEAYGYT

len: 13
v_gene: TRBV7-2
CDR3aa: ASSLFQGLNTEAF

len: 14
v_gene: TRBV12-5
CDR3aa: ASGLERQMGTDTQY

len: 11
v_gene: TRBV7-2
CDR3aa: ASSPDPLDTQY

len: 14
v_gene: TRBV28
CDR3aa: ASTGQGGTANEKLF

len: 14
v_gene: TRBV18
CDR3aa: ASSPSSGGNTGELF